This TCR beta chain was captured by sequencing in a study of graft-versus-host responses after intestinal transplantation. At the level of the study: Isolated intestinal, liver-intestinal, or multivisceral transplants were what recipients had. Recipients were all induced with anti-thymocyte globulin, then given tacrolimus and steroids for approximately 3 years. Study-level findings and limits: In patients with graft-donor T cell macrochimerism, allograft graft-versus-host to host-versus-graft clonal ratios were high. GvH clones detected in recipient marrow included some appearing first in ileum or blood.

A note on this clone: Its matching antigen is unknown. Other DNA sequences in the sample encode the same CDR3.

The table came from immunoSEQ multiplex PCR; TCRdb's copy has only in-frame clones and leaves some out. The table includes 130,000 or so clones, approximately 90% detected once. Germline CDR1 and CDR2: LNHDA and SQIVND (reference sequence). The CDR3 extends over 13 amino acids. The germline V and J ends were trimmed by 2 bases and 4 bases, with 7 bases remaining between them. This receptor was obtained from a human donor who received an intestinal transplant. The input for sequencing was unstimulated CD4+ T cells sorted from spleen or lymph node cells, taken before intestinal transplant. The chain uses TRBV19 and TRBJ2-3; tentative D call: TRBD2 (6 bases). The CDR3: CASSIWGADTQYF. Written as DNA, the CDR3 is TGTGCCAGTAGTATATGGGGGGCAGATACGCAGTATTTT.